This is a list of T cell receptor beta chains from one sample in a study of T cells in Graves' hyperthyroidism and ophthalmopathy. TCRdb re-derived calls from the multiplex PCR reads in MiXCR, one entry per CDR3 protein. The repertoire consists of about 600,000 distinct CDR3 sequences, with around 13% occurring once and the leading ten covering approximately 13%. The sample comprised blood. The receptors shown here come from a woman aged 50 to 60 with Graves' ophthalmopathy. Each CDR3 is given with its conserved first and last residue.

>TRBV2
CASSVDSSRGTEAFF
>TRBV6-2/TRBV6-3
CASMSVDAQDYEQYF
>TRBV7-2
CASSLPPLEQYF
>TRBV27
CASSSGRGLGQPQHF
>TRBV5-1
CASSIDGSNQPQHF
>TRBV30
CAWSWPGGGGEQYF
>TRBV14
CASSQDLRQGYGYTF
>TRBV7-2
CASSPHGRSNQPQHF
>TRBV27
CASSTYFHGRSSYNEQFF
>TRBV3-1
CASSQGGLYYEQYF
>TRBV18
CASSLLGTSVSYEQYF
>TRBV28
CASSILAGAAGELFF
>TRBV2
CASSETSGIYEQYF
>TRBV12-3/TRBV12-4
CASQGTSSNQPQHF
>TRBV7-2
CASSTTSQPQHF
>TRBV5-1
CASSSGSVNTEAFF
>TRBV20-1
CSARDGQPRGSPHPYEQYF
>TRBV18
CASSPLTGGDEQYF
>TRBV5-6
CASHVGGAGEQFF
>TRBV28
CANRNPVSLGYTF
>TRBV7-2
CASSLAGLALDTQYF
>TRBV20-1
CSARAALLSNTEAFF
>TRBV7-9
CASSFLLPGSGNNEQFF
>TRBV19
CASSKERAGGPGDTQYF
>TRBV18
CASSERGYGYTF
>TRBV5-1
CASSLVGGTNYGYTF
>TRBV24-1
CATSDSSGNGYEQYF
>TRBV29-1
CSVGQLETQYF
>TRBV20-1
CSARGTSGNEQYF
>TRBV20-1
CSARAGGGQPQHF
>TRBV20-1
CSARGGLGNEQFF
>TRBV10-3
CAITEDRGQYEQYF
>TRBV27
CASSSIGGSETQYF
>TRBV4-1
CASSQSGTDTQYF
>TRBV7-3
CASSGTIGHEQFF
>TRBV28
CASSSYRSPAVYNEQFF
>TRBV20-1
CSALTGQGIASGYTF
>TRBV12-3/TRBV12-4
CASSSGGAGGYEQYF
>TRBV10-3
CAISDGVGTLYEQYF
>TRBV4-3
CASSQAEGSDGYTF
>TRBV2
CASSAMDRGGYTF
>TRBV15
CATSRGGLQNTEAFF
>TRBV20-1
CSALQTDTQYF